The source of this T cell receptor beta chain is a study of lymphopenia after photon versus proton radiotherapy. The study's findings and limits: Post-nadir diversity loss with photons came from oligoclonal expansion, particularly CD8+ Temra cells. Authors raise, but do not show, better survival with proton therapy. Post-nadir TCR diversity decline inversely tracked overall survival among those who died. Proton therapy kept repertoires fairly stable, unlike photons, which gained effector/memory cells.

As for this clone: Its antigen is as yet unknown.

This CDR3 contains 14 residues. CDR1 and CDR2 (germline): SGHNT, YYREEE (reference sequence). V was cut by 1 base and J by 0 bases, with 7 bases left in between. Data came from immunoSEQ multiplex PCR; TCRdb stores just in-frame clones and leaves some out. The data show some 38,000 clones, around nine tenths seen once. The clonotype originates from a man between 60 and 75 years old with cholangiocarcinoma. The rearrangement uses TRBV5-4 and TRBJ1-1, with D perhaps matching TRBD1 (6 bases). The sequencing used peripheral blood, collected from a patient treated with photon-based radiotherapy. DNA for the CDR3: TGTGCCAGCAGCTTGCAGGGGATGAACACTGAAGCTTTCTTT. This codes for CASSLQGMNTEAFF.